These T cell receptor beta chains were read from a single sample in a study of blood T cell repertoires in COVID-19. The repertoire was sequenced with immunoSEQ multiplex PCR; TCRdb's copy has only in-frame clones and lacks some. This sample has 310,000 or so clones; 86% occur once, and the top ten carry about 9.4%. Sequenced: PBMCs or T cells enriched from blood (not recorded which). These receptors all stem from a woman aged 18-29 years who had recovered from COVID-19. CDR3s include the opening cysteine and the closing phenylalanine or tryptophan. A D gene is named only where the DNA matches it firmly. The size field is filled for only some rows; it gives once, few, many or a size class.

TRBJ2-1	-	-	TRBV3-1/TRBV3-2	CASSFRDMSAEQFF	TGTGCCAGCTCATTCCGGGACATGTCGGCCGAGCAGTTCTTC
TRBJ1-1	TRBD1	-	TRBV3-1/TRBV3-2	CASRATGTGRGGTEAFF	TGTGCCAGCAGGGCAACCGGGACAGGGAGGGGGGGCACTGAAGCTTTCTTT
TRBJ2-7	TRBD1	-	TRBV30	CAWSHQGAYEQYF	TGTGCCTGGAGCCACCAGGGGGCCTACGAGCAGTACTTC
TRBJ1-1	-	-	TRBV27	CASSFKGAEAFF	TGTGCCAGCAGTTTTAAGGGGGCTGAAGCTTTCTTT
TRBJ2-1	TRBD2	few	TRBV5-1	CASSLTSGVYNEQFF	TGCGCCAGCAGCTTGACTAGCGGAGTTTACAATGAGCAGTTCTTC
TRBJ2-3	TRBD2	-	TRBV3-1/TRBV3-2	CASSQDHPGGVIDTQYF	TGTGCCAGCAGCCAAGATCATCCGGGGGGGGTGATAGATACGCAGTATTTT
TRBJ1-4	-	once	TRBV19	CASKDEVGVGEKLFF	TGTGCCAGTAAAGACGAGGTAGGGGTCGGTGAAAAACTGTTTTTT
TRBJ2-7	TRBD1	-	TRBV28	CASSAASGTGSYEQYF	TGTGCCAGCAGTGCGGCCTCCGGGACAGGGTCCTACGAGCAGTACTTC
TRBJ1-1	-	-	TRBV29-1	CSVGQDDTEAFF	TGCAGCGTTGGACAGGACGACACTGAAGCTTTCTTT
TRBJ2-3	TRBD1	-	TRBV28	CASSPSFPGTGRTDTQYF	TGTGCCAGCAGTCCGAGTTTCCCTGGGACAGGTCGCACAGATACGCAGTATTTT
TRBJ2-3	-	-	TRBV28	CASSSYRVTDTQYF	TGTGCCAGCAGTTCCTACAGGGTTACAGATACGCAGTATTTT
TRBJ1-2	TRBD1	-	TRBV29-1	CSVGQGAWGYTF	TGCAGCGTTGGACAGGGGGCGTGGGGCTACACCTTC
TRBJ1-6	TRBD1	-	TRBV25-1	CASSEYRGGDSPLHF	TGTGCCAGCAGTGAATATCGAGGGGGCGACTCACCCCTCCACTTT
TRBJ1-3	-	-	TRBV5-4	CASSSRVYF	TGTGCCAGCAGCTCCAGGGTTTATTTT
TRBJ1-2	-	-	TRBV10-3	CAIRGAGIDYGYTF	TGTGCCATCAGGGGGGCAGGGATCGACTATGGCTACACCTTC
TRBJ1-2	TRBD1	-	TRBV4-1	CASSQDGTGGADGYTF	TGCGCCAGCAGCCAAGATGGGACAGGGGGCGCCGATGGCTACACCTTC
TRBJ2-7	-	many	TRBV27	CASRLTVNSYEQYF	TGTGCCAGCAGATTGACAGTGAACTCCTACGAGCAGTACTTC